The 8 T cell receptor beta chains presented below share a single source sample, sequenced in a study of blood T cell repertoires in COVID-19. The assay was immunoSEQ multiplex PCR, and TCRdb's table has in-frame clones only and misses some. The table lists approximately 170,000 clones, approximately 80% of them singletons. The material sequenced was PBMCs or T cells enriched from blood (not recorded which). The receptors were sampled from a woman between 50 and 59 years old who had recovered from COVID-19.

The gene calls are TRBV7-9 and TRBJ1-2, with TRBD1 matching over 7 bases. J gave up 4 bases and V 5 bases, and 4 bases lay outside the gene matches. Germline CDR1 is SEHNR and CDR2 is FQNEAQ (reference sequence). The CDR3 is 13 amino acids. DNA of the CDR3: TGTGCCAGCAGCCCTCAGGGGGTCTATGGCTACACCTTC. The encoded protein is CASSPQGVYGYTF.

CDR3 DNA sequence: TGTGCCAGCAGTCCTTTAGATCAGCCCCAGCATTTT. Its protein product is CASSPLDQPQHF. V usage is TRBV12-3 or TRBV12-4 and J usage is TRBJ1-5, with D unclear. This CDR3 comprises 12 residues. Trimming removed 5 bases at V and 5 bases at J, with 7 bases between.

The table lists this clone with a few counts. The V gene is TRBV28, the J gene TRBJ2-2; D is perhaps TRBD2 (5 bases). The CDR3 consists of 16 residues. Germline assignment: CDR1 MDHEN and CDR2 SYDVKM. V was cut by 6 bases and J by 7 bases, with 21 bases left in between. The CDR3 sequence: CASSLIRSAAGGELFF. The DNA of the CDR3 is TGTGCCAGCAGCCTCATTCGGTCCGCGGCGGGCGGGGAGCTGTTTTTT.

This sequence joins TRBV6-4 and TRBJ2-1, with D possibly being TRBD1 (5 bases). V was pared by 3 bases and J by 2 bases, with 11 bases between. Per germline, CDR1 MRHNA and CDR2 SNTAGT. The CDR3 sequence is 15 residues long. For the CDR3, the DNA is TGTGCCAGCAGTGATTCTCAGGGCCCCTACAATGAGCAGTTCTTC. As protein: CASSDSQGPYNEQFF.

In DNA, the CDR3 is TGTGCCAGCAGCAGGACTAGCGGGGGGGGATACGAGCAGTACTTC. It translates to CASSRTSGGGYEQYF. The chain combines TRBV11-2 with TRBJ2-7; 15 bases fit TRBD2. The CDR3 has 15 residues. V shed 5 bases, J shed 4 bases, and the junction held 3 bases outside the gene matches. The germline V gene encodes CDR1 SGHAT and CDR2 FQNNGV.

The chain uses TRBV28 and TRBJ1-2; possibly TRBD1 for D (5 bases). Germline V CDR1 and CDR2: MDHEN, SYDVKM. Trimming shortened V by 6 bases and J by 0 bases, and 8 bases separated the two germline ends. CDR3 size: 13 residues. The CDR3 region has the DNA TGTGCCAGCAGCGGGGGGACTAACTATGGCTACACCTTC. It is translated as CASSGGTNYGYTF.

The gene calls are TRBV7-2 and TRBJ1-1, with D perhaps TRBD1 (5 bases). V was cut by 4 bases and J by 1 base, with 16 bases left in between. Germline values: CDR1 SGHTA, CDR2 FQGNSA. CDR3 length equals 16 residues. The CDR3 region is CASSSQTGLGNTEAFF. The CDR3 DNA reads as TGTGCCAGCAGCTCACAGACGGGACTGGGGAACACTGAAGCTTTCTTT.

The chain is built from TRBV7-9 and TRBJ2-7; D perhaps matches TRBD1 (5 bases). Trimming pared 5 bases from V and 3 bases from J, leaving 17 bases between. Germline CDR1 and CDR2: SEHNR and FQNEAQ (reference sequence). The CDR3 is made up of 15 amino acids. This chain's CDR3 is CASSDNRQYYYEQYF. CDR3 sequence (DNA): TGTGCCAGCAGCGACAACCGACAGTACTACTACGAGCAGTACTTC.